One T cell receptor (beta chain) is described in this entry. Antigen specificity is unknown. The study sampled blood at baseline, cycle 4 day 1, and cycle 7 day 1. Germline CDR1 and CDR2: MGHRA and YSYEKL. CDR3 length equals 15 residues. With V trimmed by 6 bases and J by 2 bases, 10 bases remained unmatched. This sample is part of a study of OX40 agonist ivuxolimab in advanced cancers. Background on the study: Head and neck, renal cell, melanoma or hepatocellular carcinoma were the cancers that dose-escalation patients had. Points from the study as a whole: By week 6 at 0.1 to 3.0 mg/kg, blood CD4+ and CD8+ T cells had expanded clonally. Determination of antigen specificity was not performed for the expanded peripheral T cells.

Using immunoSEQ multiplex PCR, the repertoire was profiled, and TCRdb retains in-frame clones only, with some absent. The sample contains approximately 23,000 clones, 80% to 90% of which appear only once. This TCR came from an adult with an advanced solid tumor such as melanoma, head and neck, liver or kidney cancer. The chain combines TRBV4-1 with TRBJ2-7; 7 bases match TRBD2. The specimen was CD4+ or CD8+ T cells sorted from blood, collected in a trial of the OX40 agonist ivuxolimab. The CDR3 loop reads CASSGASGQPYEQYF. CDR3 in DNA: TGCGCCAGCAGTGGGGCTAGCGGACAACCCTACGAGCAGTACTTC.